The 13 T cell receptor beta chains in this list originate from one sample, sequenced in a study of blood T cell repertoires in COVID-19. Sequencing was performed with immunoSEQ multiplex PCR; in TCRdb, only in-frame clones are kept and a portion is missing. The sample lists approximately 300,000 clones; 80% to 95% were seen once. Sequenced material: peripheral blood. Receptors originate from a woman under 40 with COVID-19, enrolled during active disease.

This rearrangement joins TRBV18 to TRBJ2-7, with 8 bases that match TRBD2. The V gene end was trimmed by 4 bases and the J gene end by 0 bases; junction bases not matched to a gene: 5. The V gene's germline CDR1 is KGHSH and CDR2 LQKENI. There are 15 residues in the CDR3. The DNA of the CDR3 is TGTGCCAGCTCACGGACTAGCCAAAACTCCTACGAGCAGTACTTC. Amino acids: CASSRTSQNSYEQYF.

The chain links TRBV7-2 to TRBJ2-7, with 14 bases matching TRBD2. The germline V gene encodes CDR1 SGHTA and CDR2 FQGNSA. Trimming at V came to 7 bases and at J to 7 bases, leaving 9 bases not matched to a gene. The length of the CDR3 is 15 residues. The CDR3 nucleotides are TGTGCCAGCATCCGGACTAGCGGGAGGCGGGAGGAGCAGTACTTC. This translates into CASIRTSGRREEQYF.

CDR3: CASSLGADWAFAEAFF. The CDR3 bases are TGTGCCAGCAGCTTAGGGGCGGACTGGGCGTTCGCTGAAGCTTTCTTT. The chain couples TRBV11-2 to TRBJ1-1; no definite D call. V lost 1 base and J lost 6, with 18 bases in between. The CDR3 is 16 residues long. In germline, CDR1 is SGHAT, CDR2 FQNNGV.

CDR3 bases: TGTGCCAGCAGCTTAGGGCCGGGGTACGAGCAGTACTTC. This translates into CASSLGPGYEQYF. V gene TRBV11-2 combines with J gene TRBJ2-7, with a possible D match to TRBD2 (5 bases). V dropped 1 base and J dropped 4 bases, with 8 bases sitting between them. CDR3 length: 13 residues. In germline, CDR1 is SGHAT, CDR2 FQNNGV.

The chain uses TRBV21-1 and TRBJ2-7; TRBD1 is the table's D call, not checked against the DNA. TRBV21-1 is a recognized pseudogene. The length of the CDR3 is 10 residues. CDR3 nucleotides: TGTGCCAGCAGCATCCTCAACAGCAATTTC. This sequence encodes CASSILNSNF.

The chain joins TRBV9 to TRBJ2-1, with a weak D call TRBD2 (6 bases). V dropped 0 bases and J dropped 8 bases, with 12 bases sitting between them. The CDR3 loop spans 14 amino acids. Germline CDR1 is SGDLS and CDR2 is YYNGEE. The CDR3 sequence: CASSVVSWGDEQFF. Here the CDR3 DNA reads TGTGCCAGCAGCGTAGTGTCCTGGGGGGATGAGCAGTTCTTC.

The chain couples TRBV7-9 to TRBJ1-6; maybe TRBD1 (5 bases). The CDR3 totals 15 residues. The germline V and J ends were trimmed by 1 base and 12 bases, with 16 bases remaining between them. Germline values: CDR1 SEHNR, CDR2 FQNEAQ (reference sequence). CDR3 loop: CASSLGSGADGPLHF. The CDR3 bases are TGTGCCAGCAGCTTAGGGAGTGGGGCAGACGGACCCCTCCACTTT. The full variable domain, rest sourced from reference TRBV7-9 and TRBJ1-6, is DTGVSQNPRHKITKRGQNVTFRCDPISEHNRLYWYRQTLGQGPEFLTYFQNEAQLEKSRLLSDRFSAERPKGSFSTLEIQRTEQGDSAMYLCASSLGSGADGPLHFGNGTRLTVT.

The chain is built from TRBV7-2 and TRBJ2-7, with 9 positions matching TRBD2. V lost 5 bases to trimming and J lost 3 bases; unmatched junction nucleotides: 5. This CDR3 has 14 residues. Germline CDR1 is SGHTA and CDR2 is FQGNSA. CDR3 sequence (DNA): TGTGCCAGCAGCCCCGGACTAGCGATCTACGAGCAGTACTTC. Residues: CASSPGLAIYEQYF.

This clone was detected only a few times. This chain links TRBV2 with TRBJ1-6, with TRBD1 matching over 8 bases. CDR1 is SNHLY and CDR2 is FYNNEI in the germline V gene. The CDR3 sequence is 16 residues long. Trimming cost V 6 bases and J 5 bases; bases outside gene matches: 9. DNA for the CDR3: TGTGCCAGCAGCGCCCCAGGGGGCCGGGATAATTCACCCCTCCACTTT. Protein product: CASSAPGGRDNSPLHF.

The V gene is TRBV24-1, the J gene TRBJ1-4; 12 positions match TRBD1. This CDR3 has 15 residues. CDR1 and CDR2 from the germline V gene are KGHDR and SFDVKD. J lost 7 bases, V lost 3 bases, and 2 bases had no gene match. CDR3 region: CATSDGTGGGEKLFF. CDR3 nucleotides: TGTGCCACCAGTGATGGGACAGGGGGCGGTGAAAAACTGTTTTTT.

The CDR3 sequence is CASTGLAGAGELFF. CDR3 nucleotides: TGTGCCAGCACCGGACTAGCGGGAGCCGGGGAGCTGTTTTTT. This chain joins TRBV2 and TRBJ2-2; TRBD2 agrees at 13 bases. The V gene end was trimmed by 7 bases and the J gene end by 6 bases; junction bases not matched to a gene: 2. The CDR3 runs to 14 residues. The germline gives CDR1 SNHLY, CDR2 FYNNEI.

V gene TRBV7-9 combines with J gene TRBJ2-6; D not resolved. Germline CDR1 reads SEHNR; CDR2 reads FQNEAQ (reference sequence). The V end was cut by 6 bases, the J end by 0 bases, with 9 bases between. The CDR3 loop spans 15 amino acids. The DNA for the CDR3 is TGTGCCAGCAGTCCCAGAGGCTCTGGGGCCAACGTCCTGACTTTC. Amino acid sequence: CASSPRGSGANVLTF.

The gene calls are TRBV7-2 and TRBJ2-3, with TRBD1 identical over 12 bases. Germline CDR1 is SGHTA and CDR2 is FQGNSA. Trimming cost V 4 bases and J 4 bases; bases outside gene matches: 3. The CDR3 spans 15 residues. The CDR3, as DNA: TGTGCCAGCAGCTCCGGGACAGGGGGCGCAGATACGCAGTATTTT. Encoded protein: CASSSGTGGADTQYF. The full variable domain, completed using reference TRBV7-2 and TRBJ2-3, is GAGVSQSPSNKVTEKGKDVELRCDPISGHTALYWYRQSLGQGLEFLIYFQGNSAPDKSGLPSDRFSAERTGGSVSTLTIQRTQQEDSAVYLCASSSGTGGADTQYFGPGTRLTVL.